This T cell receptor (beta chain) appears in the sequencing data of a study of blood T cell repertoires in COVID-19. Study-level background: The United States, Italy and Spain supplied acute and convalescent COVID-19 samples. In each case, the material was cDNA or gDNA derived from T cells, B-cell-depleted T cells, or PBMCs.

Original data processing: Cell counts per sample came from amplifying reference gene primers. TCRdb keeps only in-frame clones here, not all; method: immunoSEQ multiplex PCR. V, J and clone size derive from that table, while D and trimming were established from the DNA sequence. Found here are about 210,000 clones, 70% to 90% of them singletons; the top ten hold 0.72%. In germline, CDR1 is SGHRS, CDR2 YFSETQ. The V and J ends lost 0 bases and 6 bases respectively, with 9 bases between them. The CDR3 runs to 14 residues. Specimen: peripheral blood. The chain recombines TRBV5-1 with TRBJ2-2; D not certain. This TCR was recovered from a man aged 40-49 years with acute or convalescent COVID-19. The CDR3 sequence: CASSLDPRAGELFF. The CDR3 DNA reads TGCGCCAGCAGCTTGGACCCTAGAGCCGGGGAGCTGTTTTTT.